This T cell receptor (beta chain) originates from a study of a mutant IDH1 vaccine in newly diagnosed glioma. Looking at the study overall: Scheduled for weeks 1, 3, 5, 7, 11, 15, 19 and 23, eight vaccinations were given to patients. Vaccination followed radiotherapy alone by 4-6 weeks, or accompanied temozolomide cycles. Treated patients comprised 62.5% males and approximately 38% females, mean age roughly 43 years. Radiotherapy, temozolomide, or both had been given previously, and both were given to most.

Some clones are missing from TCRdb's copy, which holds only in-frame ones; the method was immunoSEQ multiplex PCR. Among 40,000 to 55,000 clones listed, 78% were seen once. Time point of the sample: week 5, during vaccination. Each dose delivered 300 ug of mutant IDH1 20-mer peptide subcutaneously with imiquimod. In the case of this clone: The antigen is not known.

Germline assignment: CDR1 SGDLS and CDR2 YYNGEE. The V end was cut by 0 bases, the J end by 8 bases, with 15 bases between. The CDR3 is 15 residues long. The receptor comes from a man aged 50-60 years with glioma. This specimen consisted of PBMCs, obtained from a glioma patient whose treatment included an IDH1 peptide vaccine. The rearrangement uses TRBV9 and TRBJ2-1; D is perhaps TRBD1 or TRBD2 (5 bases each). The CDR3 DNA is TGTGCCAGCAGCGTAGAGGCAGGGAGTTGGTATGAGCAGTTCTTC. Protein product: CASSVEAGSWYEQFF.